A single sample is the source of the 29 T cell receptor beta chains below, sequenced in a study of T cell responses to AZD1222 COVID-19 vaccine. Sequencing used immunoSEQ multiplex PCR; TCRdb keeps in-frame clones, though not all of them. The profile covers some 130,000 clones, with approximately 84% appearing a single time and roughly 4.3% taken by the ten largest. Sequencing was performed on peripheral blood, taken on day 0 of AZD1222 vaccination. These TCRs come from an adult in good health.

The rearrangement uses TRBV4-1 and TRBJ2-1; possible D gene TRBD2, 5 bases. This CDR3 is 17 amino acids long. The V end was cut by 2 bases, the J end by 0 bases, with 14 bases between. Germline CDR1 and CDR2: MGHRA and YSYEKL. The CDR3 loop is CASSQSGLMASYNEQFF. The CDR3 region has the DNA TGCGCCAGCAGCCAAAGTGGACTCATGGCCTCCTACAATGAGCAGTTCTTC.

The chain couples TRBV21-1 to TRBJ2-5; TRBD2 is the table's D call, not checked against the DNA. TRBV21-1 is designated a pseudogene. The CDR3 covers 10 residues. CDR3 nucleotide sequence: TGTGCCACCTCCGGGGAGACCCAGTACTTC. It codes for CATSGETQYF.

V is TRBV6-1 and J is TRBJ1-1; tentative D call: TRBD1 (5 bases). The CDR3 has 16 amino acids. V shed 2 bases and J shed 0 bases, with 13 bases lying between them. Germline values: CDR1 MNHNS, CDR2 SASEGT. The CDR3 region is CASSEKVGALNTEAFF. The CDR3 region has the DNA TGTGCCAGCAGTGAAAAAGTAGGGGCCCTGAACACTGAAGCTTTCTTT.

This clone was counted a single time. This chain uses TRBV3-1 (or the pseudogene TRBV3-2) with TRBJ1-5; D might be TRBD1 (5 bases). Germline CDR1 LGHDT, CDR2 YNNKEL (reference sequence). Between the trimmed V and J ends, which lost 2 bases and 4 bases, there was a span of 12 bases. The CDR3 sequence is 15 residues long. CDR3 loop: CASSQTGTVNQPQHF. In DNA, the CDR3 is TGTGCCAGCAGCCAAACCGGGACGGTGAATCAGCCCCAGCATTTT.

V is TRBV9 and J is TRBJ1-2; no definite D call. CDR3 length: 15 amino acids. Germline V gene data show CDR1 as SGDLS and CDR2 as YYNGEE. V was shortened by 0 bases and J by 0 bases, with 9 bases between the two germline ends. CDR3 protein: CASSVGVESNYGYTF. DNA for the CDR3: TGTGCCAGCAGCGTAGGTGTGGAATCTAACTATGGCTACACCTTC.

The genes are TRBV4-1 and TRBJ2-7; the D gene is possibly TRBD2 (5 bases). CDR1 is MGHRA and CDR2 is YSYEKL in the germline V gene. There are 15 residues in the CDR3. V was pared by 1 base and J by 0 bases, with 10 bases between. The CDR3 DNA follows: TGCGCCAGCAGCCAAGCAAGCGGCGCCTCCTACGAGCAGTACTTC. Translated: CASSQASGASYEQYF.

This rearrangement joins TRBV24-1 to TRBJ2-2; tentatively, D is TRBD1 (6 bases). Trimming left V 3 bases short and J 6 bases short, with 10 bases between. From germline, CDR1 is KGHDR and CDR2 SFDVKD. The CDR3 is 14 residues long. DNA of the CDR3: TGTGCCACCAGTGATCACAGGGACGCCGGGGAGCTGTTTTTT. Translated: CATSDHRDAGELFF.

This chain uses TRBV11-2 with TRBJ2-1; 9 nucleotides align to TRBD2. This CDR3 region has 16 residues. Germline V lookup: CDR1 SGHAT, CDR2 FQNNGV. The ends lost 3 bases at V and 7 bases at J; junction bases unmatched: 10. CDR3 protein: CASSFAPAGGGNEQFF. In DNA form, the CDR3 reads TGTGCCAGCAGCTTCGCGCCAGCGGGGGGTGGGAATGAGCAGTTCTTC.

CDR3 coding DNA: TGTGCCAGTAGTAACCCAGGGGGTAACTATGGCTACACCTTC. Translating it yields CASSNPGGNYGYTF. The V and J genes are TRBV19 and TRBJ1-2; 7 positions match TRBD1. The CDR3 sequence is 14 residues long. V was clipped by 4 bases and J by 1 base; unmatched bases: 3. Germline CDR1 is LNHDA and CDR2 is SQIVND (reference sequence).

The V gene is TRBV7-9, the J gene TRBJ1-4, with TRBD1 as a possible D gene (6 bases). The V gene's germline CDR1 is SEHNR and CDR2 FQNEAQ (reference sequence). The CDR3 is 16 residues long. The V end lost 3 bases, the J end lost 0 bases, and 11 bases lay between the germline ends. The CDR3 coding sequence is TGTGCCAGCAGCTTCAGGACAGTTGCAACTAATGAAAAACTGTTTTTT. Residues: CASSFRTVATNEKLFF. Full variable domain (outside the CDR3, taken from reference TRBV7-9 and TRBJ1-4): DTGVSQNPRHKITKRGQNVTFRCDPISEHNRLYWYRQTLGQGPEFLTYFQNEAQLEKSRLLSDRFSAERPKGSFSTLEIQRTEQGDSAMYLCASSFRTVATNEKLFFGSGTQLSVL.

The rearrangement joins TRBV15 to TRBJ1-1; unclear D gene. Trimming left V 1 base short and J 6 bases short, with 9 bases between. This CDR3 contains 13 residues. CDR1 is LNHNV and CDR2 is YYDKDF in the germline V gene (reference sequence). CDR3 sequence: CATSRGGYAEAFF. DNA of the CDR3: TGTGCCACCAGCAGAGGTGGGTATGCTGAAGCTTTCTTT.

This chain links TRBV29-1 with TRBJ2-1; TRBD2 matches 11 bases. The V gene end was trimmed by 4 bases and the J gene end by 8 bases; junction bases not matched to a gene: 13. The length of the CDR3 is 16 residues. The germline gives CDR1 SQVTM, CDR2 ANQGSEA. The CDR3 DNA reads TGCAGCGTTGGAGGCTGGCTAGCGGGGGGAGACCATGAGCAGTTCTTC. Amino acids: CSVGGWLAGGDHEQFF.

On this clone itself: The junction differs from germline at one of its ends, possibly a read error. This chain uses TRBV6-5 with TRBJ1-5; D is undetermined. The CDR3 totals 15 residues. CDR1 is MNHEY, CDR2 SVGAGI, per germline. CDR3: CASSYSRESSQPQHF. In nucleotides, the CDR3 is TGTGCCAGCAGTTACTCGAGGGAGAGCAGTCAGCCCCAGCATTTT.

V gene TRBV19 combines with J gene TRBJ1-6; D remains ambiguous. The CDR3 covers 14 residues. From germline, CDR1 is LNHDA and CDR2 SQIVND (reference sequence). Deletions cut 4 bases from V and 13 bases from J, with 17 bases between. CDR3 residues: CASSRPMDGSPLHF. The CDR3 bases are TGTGCCAGTAGTAGACCCATGGACGGCTCGCCCCTCCACTTT.

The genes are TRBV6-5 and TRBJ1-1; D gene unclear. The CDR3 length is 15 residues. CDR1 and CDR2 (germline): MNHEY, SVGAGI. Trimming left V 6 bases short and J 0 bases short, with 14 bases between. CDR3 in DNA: TGTGCCAGCAGCGGCGGTGTCAGCCTGAACACTGAAGCTTTCTTT. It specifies CASSGGVSLNTEAFF.

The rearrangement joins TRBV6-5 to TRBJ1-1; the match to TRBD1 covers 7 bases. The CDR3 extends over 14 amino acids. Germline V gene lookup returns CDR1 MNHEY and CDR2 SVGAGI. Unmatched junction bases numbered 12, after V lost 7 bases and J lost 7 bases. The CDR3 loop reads CASNIGQDSVEAFF. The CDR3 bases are TGTGCCAGCAACATTGGACAGGACTCCGTTGAAGCTTTCTTT.

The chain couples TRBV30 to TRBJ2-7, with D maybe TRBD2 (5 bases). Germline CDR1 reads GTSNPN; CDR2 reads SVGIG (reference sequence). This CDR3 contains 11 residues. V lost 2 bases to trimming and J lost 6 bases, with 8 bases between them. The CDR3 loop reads CAWSNRGEQYF. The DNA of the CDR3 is TGTGCCTGGAGTAACCGGGGCGAGCAGTACTTC.

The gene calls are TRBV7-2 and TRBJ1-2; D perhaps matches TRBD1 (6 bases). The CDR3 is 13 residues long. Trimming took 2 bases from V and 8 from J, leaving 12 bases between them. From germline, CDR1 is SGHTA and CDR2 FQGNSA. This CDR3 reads CASSLKAGEGYTF. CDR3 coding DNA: TGTGCCAGCAGCTTAAAGGCAGGGGAGGGCTACACCTTC.

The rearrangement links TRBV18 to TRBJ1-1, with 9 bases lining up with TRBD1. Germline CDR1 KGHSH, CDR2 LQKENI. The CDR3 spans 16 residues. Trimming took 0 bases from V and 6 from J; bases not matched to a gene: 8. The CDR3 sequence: CASSPPNRGRRSEAFF. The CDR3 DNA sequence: TGTGCCAGCTCACCACCTAACAGGGGGCGAAGATCTGAAGCTTTCTTT.

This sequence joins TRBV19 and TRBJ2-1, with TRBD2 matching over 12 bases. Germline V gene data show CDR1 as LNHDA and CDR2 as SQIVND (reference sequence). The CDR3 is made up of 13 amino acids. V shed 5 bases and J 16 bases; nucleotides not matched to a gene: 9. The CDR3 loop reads CASSPTTSGGSFF. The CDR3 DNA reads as TGTGCCAGTAGTCCCACGACTAGCGGGGGAAGTTTCTTC.

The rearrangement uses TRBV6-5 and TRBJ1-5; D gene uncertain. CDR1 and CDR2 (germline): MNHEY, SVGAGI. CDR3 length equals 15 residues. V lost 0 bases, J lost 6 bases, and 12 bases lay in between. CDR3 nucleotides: TGTGCCAGCAGTTACTCGCGGGGTAGCGGTCAGCCCCAGCATTTT. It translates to CASSYSRGSGQPQHF.

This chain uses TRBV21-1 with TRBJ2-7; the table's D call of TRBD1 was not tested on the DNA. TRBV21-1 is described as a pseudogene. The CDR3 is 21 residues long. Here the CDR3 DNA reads TGTGCCACCCGAATCCAGGGCCAATTTCCACTCCACCCGAAAACCTCCTACGAGCAGTACTTC. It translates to CATRIQGQFPLHPKTSYEQYF.

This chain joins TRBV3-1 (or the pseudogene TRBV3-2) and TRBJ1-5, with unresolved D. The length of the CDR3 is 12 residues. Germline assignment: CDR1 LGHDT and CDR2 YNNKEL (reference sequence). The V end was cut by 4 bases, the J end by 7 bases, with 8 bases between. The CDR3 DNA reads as TGTGCCAGCAGCCCGCTGGGACAGCCCCAGCATTTT. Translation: CASSPLGQPQHF.

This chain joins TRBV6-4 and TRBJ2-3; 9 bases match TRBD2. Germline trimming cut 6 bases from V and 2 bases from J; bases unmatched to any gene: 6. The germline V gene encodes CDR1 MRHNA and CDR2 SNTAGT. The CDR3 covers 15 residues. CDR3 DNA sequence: TGTGCCAGCAGCCCCCTAGCGGGGTCCACAGATACGCAGTATTTT. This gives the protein CASSPLAGSTDTQYF.

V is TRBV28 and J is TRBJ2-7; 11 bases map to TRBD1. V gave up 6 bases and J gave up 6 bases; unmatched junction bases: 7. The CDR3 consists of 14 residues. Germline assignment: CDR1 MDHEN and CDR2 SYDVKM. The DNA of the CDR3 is TGTGCCAGCAGCCCCCGGACAGGGGGCTCCGAGCAGTACTTC. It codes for CASSPRTGGSEQYF. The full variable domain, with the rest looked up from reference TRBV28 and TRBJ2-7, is DVKVTQSSRYLVKRTGEKVFLECVQDMDHENMFWYRQDPGLGLRLIYFSYDVKMKEKGDIPEGYSVSREKKERFSLILESASTNQTSMYLCASSPRTGGSEQYFGPGTRLTVT.

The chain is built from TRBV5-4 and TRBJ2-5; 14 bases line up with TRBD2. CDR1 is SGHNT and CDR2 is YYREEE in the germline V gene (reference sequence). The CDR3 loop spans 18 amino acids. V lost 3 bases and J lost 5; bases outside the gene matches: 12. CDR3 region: CASSSPRGGLAGGETQYF. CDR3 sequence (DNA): TGTGCCAGCAGCTCTCCACGGGGTGGACTAGCGGGGGGCGAGACCCAGTACTTC.

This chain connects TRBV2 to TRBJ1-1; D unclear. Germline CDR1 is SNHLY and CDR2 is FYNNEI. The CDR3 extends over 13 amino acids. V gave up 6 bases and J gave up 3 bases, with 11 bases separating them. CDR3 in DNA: TGTGCCAGCAGCGAACACCTCTACACTGAAGCTTTCTTT. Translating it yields CASSEHLYTEAFF.

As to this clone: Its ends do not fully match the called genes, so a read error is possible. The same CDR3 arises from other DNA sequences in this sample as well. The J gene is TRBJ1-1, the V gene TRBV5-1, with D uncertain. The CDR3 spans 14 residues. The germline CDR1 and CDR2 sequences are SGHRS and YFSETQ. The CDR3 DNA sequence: TGCGCCAGTAGCTTGGAGGGAGTGAACACTGAAGCTTTCTTT. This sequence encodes CASSLEGVNTEAFF.

The CDR3 reads CASSDRGLNTGELFF. Here the CDR3 DNA reads TGTGCCAGTAGCGACAGGGGATTAAACACCGGGGAGCTGTTTTTT. The J gene is TRBJ2-2, the V gene TRBV19, with TRBD1 matching 8 bases. With V trimmed by 6 bases and J by 2 bases, 5 bases remained unmatched. CDR3 size: 15 residues. Germline CDR1 and CDR2: LNHDA and SQIVND (reference sequence). The variable domain in full, with the rest retrieved from reference TRBV19 and TRBJ2-2, is DGGITQSPKYLFRKEGQNVTLSCEQNLNHDAMYWYRQDPGQGLRLIYYSQIVNDFQKGDIAEGYSVSREKKESFPLTVTSAQKNPTAFYLCASSDRGLNTGELFFGEGSRLTVL.